This TCR beta chain was profiled in a study of cytomegalovirus exposure and HLA in healthy donors. Regarding the study as a whole: It was reported in a later analysis that an Asian-associated ancestry cluster showed fewer N-insertions than the 666-donor mean. An analysis done earlier found most TCR beta V segments productive about 90% or about 30% of the time.

Points on this clone: No antigen is known for it.

The PCR contained 60 Vbeta and 13 Jbeta primers. Assay used: immunoSEQ multiplex PCR; TCRdb lists only in-frame clones, some missing. The table lists about 200,000 clones, roughly 80% of them singletons. This TCR was recovered from a woman under 40 in good health and CMV-seropositive. Sequencing was carried out using PBMCs.

CDR3 residues: CASSPGQVYGYTF. Written as DNA, the CDR3 is TGCGCCAGCAGCCCTGGACAAGTCTATGGCTACACCTTC. This chain uses TRBV5-1 with TRBJ1-2; D is perhaps TRBD1 (5 bases). The germline CDR1 and CDR2 sequences are SGHRS and YFSETQ. V was trimmed by 4 bases and J by 4 bases, leaving 11 bases between them. The CDR3 has 13 amino acids.